This T cell receptor (beta chain) emerged from a study of beta chain features in type 1 diabetes. General observations from the study: In patients and controls equally, PCR might favor templates that are shorter. The similarity of naive, central memory and Treg TCRB repertoires appeared greater among patients than among healthy donors. Type 1 diabetes patients showed fewer insertions and more deletions at VDJ junctions.

A note on this clone: Its antigen is currently unknown.

cDNA synthesis used the whole RNA isolate, giving expressed TCRB sequences. Assay used: immunoSEQ multiplex PCR; TCRdb lists only in-frame clones, some missing. The sample shows 500,000 to 700,000 clones, about 16% of them seen only once. Trimming at V came to 6 bases and at J to 8 bases, leaving 5 bases not matched to a gene. The length of the CDR3 is 14 residues. CDR1 is SGHAT and CDR2 is FQNNGV in the germline V gene. CD45RO/CCR7/CD25/CD127/CD95/CD27 separated CD4+ naive, central memory, regulatory and stem cell-like memory cells by sorting. The receptor comes from a man aged 18 to 35 in good health. What was sequenced was naive CD4+ T cells from blood. V is TRBV11-2 and J is TRBJ2-1; 12 nucleotides agree with TRBD2. For the CDR3, the DNA is TGTGCCAGCAGACGACTAGCGGGGGTCCATGAGCAGTTCTTC. It encodes CASRRLAGVHEQFF.